The entry below gives a single TCR beta chain sequence along with its context. Data came from immunoSEQ multiplex PCR; TCRdb stores just in-frame clones and leaves some out. Here the sample spans around 150,000 clones, roughly 95% being singletons. The sample originates from a study of control samples from healthy donors and cancer patients. The CDR3 is 13 residues long. V lost 3 bases and J lost 5, with 11 bases in between. Germline V gene sequence: CDR1 SGHDT, CDR2 YYEEEE. The chain combines TRBV5-6 with TRBJ1-1; D call uncertain. The sequence was obtained from a young woman in good health. Sequencing used blood. CDR3: CASSSLGLTEAFF. The CDR3 bases are TGTGCCAGCAGCTCCCTGGGGTTGACTGAAGCTTTCTTT.